Here is one TCR beta chain with its context. The data were taken from a study of long-term antiretroviral therapy in people with HIV. Study overall: First collections came about a decade before the 2015 immediate-ART recommendation.

The libraries were made with immunoSEQ v3.0 at survey level. Assay used: immunoSEQ multiplex PCR; TCRdb lists only in-frame clones, some missing. Of approximately 21,000 clones listed, under 90% are singletons. At least two post-ART and at least one pre-ART PBMC sample were available for each donor. Trimming shortened V by 4 bases and J by 6 bases, and 14 bases separated the two germline ends. Germline V CDR1 and CDR2: SGDLS, YYNGEE. CDR3 length: 13 amino acids. The clonotype was recovered from a man aged 50-59 years with HIV. The material sequenced was unsorted PBMCs, taken at the start of antiretroviral therapy. The chain links TRBV9 to TRBJ2-7; D may match TRBD1 or TRBD2 (5 bases each). CDR3 loop: CASSPGTPTEQYF. In DNA, the CDR3 is TGTGCCAGCAGCCCCGGGACGCCTACCGAGCAGTACTTC.